This TCR beta chain was sequenced during a study of OX40 agonist ivuxolimab in advanced cancers. A note on the overall study: The costimulatory receptor OX40 (CD134) was targeted by ivuxolimab, a fully human IgG2 agonistic monoclonal antibody. Intravenous ivuxolimab was administered to patients every 2 weeks at six dose levels: 0.01, 0.1, 0.3, 1.5, 3 and 10 mg/kg. The paper covers the monotherapy dose-escalation part of the phase I ivuxolimab trial, which included N of about 50 patients. In the dose-escalation cohort, 70% to 90% of patients were male, and the mean age was around 60 years with a range of roughly 20 to 79. Of the approximately 53 patients in dose escalation, about 20 had hepatocellular carcinoma, some 15 had melanoma, 9 had renal cell carcinoma and 9 had head and neck cancer. Three dose-escalation patients achieved partial responses, one with hepatocellular carcinoma and two with cutaneous melanoma. Patients were allowed to have had prior anti-PD-1, anti-PD-L1 or anti-CTLA-4 therapy, and around 37% of the dose-escalation patients had previously received checkpoint inhibitors. The point of sequencing TCRbeta in the periphery was to test whether ivuxolimab changed TCR sequence diversity and drove clonal T-cell expansion. On the study overall, not on this receptor specifically: In the 0.1-3.0 mg/kg groups, partial responders had among the lowest normalized peripheral clonal expansion, particularly in CD8+ T cells. After ivuxolimab, CD8+ T cells had more expanded clones than CD4+ T cells on average. The antigen specificity of the peripheral T cells that underwent clonal expansion was not determined. At doses of 0.1 to 3.0 mg/kg, clonal expansion of both CD4+ and CD8+ blood T cells was observed from baseline to week 6. Low levels of normalized T-cell clonal expansion were also seen in some patients who did not respond.

Per the germline V gene, SGDLS is the CDR1 and YYNGEE is the CDR2. From cysteine to phenylalanine, the CDR3 is 14 amino acids long. The kept DNA is CDR3 alone, 42 bases in frame from the first base. At the junction V is shortened by 4 bases and J by 6 bases; bases outside the gene matches: 6. The trial excluded patients who had a history of autoimmune disease or who were on systemic immunosuppression. Peripheral blood for TCR sequencing was drawn from every dose cohort at baseline, at cycle 4 day 1 and at cycle 7 day 1. The samples were taken from a phase I, first-in-human, multicenter, open-label dose-escalation trial of ivuxolimab. Adults with locally advanced or metastatic melanoma, renal cell carcinoma, hepatocellular carcinoma or head and neck squamous cell carcinoma were enrolled in the trial. Before TCR sequencing, CD4+ and CD8+ T cells were separately sorted from peripheral blood. Concerning this clone itself: Its antigen target is currently unknown. Per-nucleotide qualities are absent, and no much larger clonotype sits a single base away.

Genomic DNA was isolated from the sorted cells so that the TCRbeta CDR3 region could be sequenced. The immunoSEQ Assay was used for sequencing of TCRbeta CDR3 regions. In TCRdb, the immuneACCESS table is reduced to in-frame sequences with V and J assigned. These tables do not hold every clone; where another copy was compared, an unresolved V gene accounts for under half, and the others remain unexplained. The sample table lists some 48,000 clones, roughly 78% of them with a count of one. Approximately 2.1% of the sample rests with the top ten. This material consisted of CD4+ or CD8+ T cells sorted from blood, taken in a trial of the OX40 agonist ivuxolimab. The rearranged segments are TRBV9 and TRBJ2-5, with 10 junctional bases fitting TRBD1. The receptor was derived from an adult with an advanced solid tumor such as melanoma, head and neck, liver or kidney cancer. The DNA sequence is given as TGTGCCAGCAGCCCAGGGACAGGGGTGCAGACCCAGTACTTC. It translates as CASSPGTGVQTQYF.